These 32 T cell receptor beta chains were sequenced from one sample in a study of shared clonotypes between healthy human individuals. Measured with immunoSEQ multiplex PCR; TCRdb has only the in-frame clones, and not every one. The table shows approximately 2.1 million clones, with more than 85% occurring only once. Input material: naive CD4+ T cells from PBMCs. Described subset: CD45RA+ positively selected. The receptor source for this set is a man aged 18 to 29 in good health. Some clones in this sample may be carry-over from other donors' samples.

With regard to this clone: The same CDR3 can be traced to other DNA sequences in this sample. DNA for the CDR3: TGCGCCAGCAGCCCCCCACTAGCGGGAGGCTACAATGAGCAGTTCTTC. This encodes CASSPPLAGGYNEQFF. V usage is TRBV5-1 and J usage is TRBJ2-1, with 12 bases that match TRBD2. V dropped 4 bases and J dropped 3; count of bases not matched to a gene: 5. CDR1 and CDR2 (germline): SGHRS, YFSETQ. CDR3 length: 16 residues.

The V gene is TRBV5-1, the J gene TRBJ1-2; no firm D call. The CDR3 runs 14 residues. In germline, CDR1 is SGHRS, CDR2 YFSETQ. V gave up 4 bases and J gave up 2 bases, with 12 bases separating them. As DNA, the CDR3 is TGCGCCAGCAGCCCATTGATGCGAAACTATGGCTACACCTTC. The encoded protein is CASSPLMRNYGYTF.

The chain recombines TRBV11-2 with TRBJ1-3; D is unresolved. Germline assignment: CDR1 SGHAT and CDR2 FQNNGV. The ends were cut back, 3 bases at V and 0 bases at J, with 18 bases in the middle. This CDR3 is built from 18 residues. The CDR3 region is CASSFSPASRLSGNTIYF. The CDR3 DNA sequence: TGTGCCAGCAGCTTCTCCCCTGCCTCCCGACTCTCTGGAAACACCATATATTTT.

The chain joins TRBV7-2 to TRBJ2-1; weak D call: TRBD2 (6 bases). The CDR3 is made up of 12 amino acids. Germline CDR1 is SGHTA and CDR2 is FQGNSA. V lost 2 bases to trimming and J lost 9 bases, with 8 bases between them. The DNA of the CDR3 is TGTGCCAGCAGCTTATGGCGGGGTGAGCAGTTCTTC. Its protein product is CASSLWRGEQFF.

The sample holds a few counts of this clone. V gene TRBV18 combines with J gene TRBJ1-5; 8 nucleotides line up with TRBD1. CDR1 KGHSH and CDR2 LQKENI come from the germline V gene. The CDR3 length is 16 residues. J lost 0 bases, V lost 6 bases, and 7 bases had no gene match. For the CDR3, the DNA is TGTGCCAGCTCGAGCGGGACAGGAAATAGCAATCAGCCCCAGCATTTT. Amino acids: CASSSGTGNSNQPQHF. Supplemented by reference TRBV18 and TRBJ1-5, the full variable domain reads NAGVMQNPRHLVRRRGQEARLRCSPMKGHSHVYWYRQLPEEGLKFMVYLQKENIIDESGMPKERFSAEFPKEGPSILRIQQVVRGDSAAYFCASSSGTGNSNQPQHFGDGTRLSIL.

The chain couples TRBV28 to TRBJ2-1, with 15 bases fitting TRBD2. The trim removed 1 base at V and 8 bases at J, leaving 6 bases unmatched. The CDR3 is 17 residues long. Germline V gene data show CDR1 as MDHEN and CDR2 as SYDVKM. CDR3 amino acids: CASSLFFRTSGRDEQFF. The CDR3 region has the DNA TGTGCCAGCAGTTTATTTTTTAGGACTAGCGGGAGGGATGAGCAGTTCTTC. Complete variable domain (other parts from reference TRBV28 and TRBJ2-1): DVKVTQSSRYLVKRTGEKVFLECVQDMDHENMFWYRQDPGLGLRLIYFSYDVKMKEKGDIPEGYSVSREKKERFSLILESASTNQTSMYLCASSLFFRTSGRDEQFFGPGTRLTVL.

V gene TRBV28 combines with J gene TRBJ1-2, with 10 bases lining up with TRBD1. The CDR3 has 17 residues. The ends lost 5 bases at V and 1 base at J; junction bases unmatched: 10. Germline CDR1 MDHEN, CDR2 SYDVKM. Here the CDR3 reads CASSLTLRDRGNYGYTF. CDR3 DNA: TGTGCCAGCAGTCTAACTCTCCGGGACAGGGGTAACTATGGCTACACCTTC.

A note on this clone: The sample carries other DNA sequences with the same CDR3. CDR3 residues: CASSLTGGSAEAFF. CDR3 nucleotides: TGCGCCAGCAGCTTGACAGGGGGCTCGGCTGAAGCTTTCTTT. This chain uses TRBV5-1 with TRBJ1-1; 9 positions agree with TRBD1. CDR3 length: 14 amino acids. The V and J ends lost 1 base and 6 bases, in that order; junction bases with no gene match: 4. CDR1 and CDR2 (germline): SGHRS, YFSETQ.

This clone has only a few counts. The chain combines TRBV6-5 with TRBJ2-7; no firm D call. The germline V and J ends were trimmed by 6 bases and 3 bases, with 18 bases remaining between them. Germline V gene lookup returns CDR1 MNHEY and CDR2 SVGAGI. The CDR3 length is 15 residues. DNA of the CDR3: TGTGCCAGCAGGGCCCGGTCCGCTATGGACTACGAGCAGTACTTC. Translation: CASRARSAMDYEQYF.

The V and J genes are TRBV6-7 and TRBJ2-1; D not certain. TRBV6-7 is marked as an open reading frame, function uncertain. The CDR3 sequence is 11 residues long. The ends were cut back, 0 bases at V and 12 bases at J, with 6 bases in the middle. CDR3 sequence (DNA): TGTGCCAGCAGTTACTCCTTGGGGCAGTTCTTC. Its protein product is CASSYSLGQFF.

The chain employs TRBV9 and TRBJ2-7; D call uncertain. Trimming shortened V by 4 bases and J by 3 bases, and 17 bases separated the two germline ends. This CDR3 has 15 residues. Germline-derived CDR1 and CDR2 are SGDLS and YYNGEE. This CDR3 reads CASSSRTEPLYEQYF. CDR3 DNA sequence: TGTGCCAGCAGCAGCCGGACGGAGCCTCTCTACGAGCAGTACTTC.

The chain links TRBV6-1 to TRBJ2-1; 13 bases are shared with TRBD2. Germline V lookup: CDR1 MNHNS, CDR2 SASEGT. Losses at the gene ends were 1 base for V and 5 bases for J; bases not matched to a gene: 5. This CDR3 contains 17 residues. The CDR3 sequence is CASSEVGLAGEDNEQFF. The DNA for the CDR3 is TGTGCCAGCAGTGAAGTAGGACTAGCGGGAGAGGACAATGAGCAGTTCTTC.

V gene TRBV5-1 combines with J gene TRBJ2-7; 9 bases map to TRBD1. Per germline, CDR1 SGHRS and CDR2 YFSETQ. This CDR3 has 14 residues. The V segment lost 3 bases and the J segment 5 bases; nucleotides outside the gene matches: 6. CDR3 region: CASSSGTGYNEQYF. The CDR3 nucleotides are TGCGCCAGCAGCTCCGGGACAGGGTACAACGAGCAGTACTTC.

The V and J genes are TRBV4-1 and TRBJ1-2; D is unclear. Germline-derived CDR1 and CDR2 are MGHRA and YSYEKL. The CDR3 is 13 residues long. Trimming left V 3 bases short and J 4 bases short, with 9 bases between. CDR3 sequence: CASSQSFGYGYTF. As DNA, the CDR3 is TGCGCCAGCAGCCAGAGTTTTGGCTATGGCTACACCTTC.

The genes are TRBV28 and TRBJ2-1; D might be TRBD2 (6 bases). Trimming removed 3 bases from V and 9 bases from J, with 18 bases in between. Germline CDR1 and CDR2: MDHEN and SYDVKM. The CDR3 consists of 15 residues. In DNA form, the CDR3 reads TGTGCCAGCAGTTTGGGTTCCAGGCAGGGAGGTGAGCAGTTCTTC. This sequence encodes CASSLGSRQGGEQFF.

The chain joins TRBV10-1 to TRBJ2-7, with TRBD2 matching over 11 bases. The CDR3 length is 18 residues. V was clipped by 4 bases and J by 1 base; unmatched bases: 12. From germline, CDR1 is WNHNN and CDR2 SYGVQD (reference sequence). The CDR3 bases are TGCGCCAGCAGTGGCCCTGGACTAGCGGGCGGGAGGTCCTACGAGCAGTACTTC. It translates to CASSGPGLAGGRSYEQYF.

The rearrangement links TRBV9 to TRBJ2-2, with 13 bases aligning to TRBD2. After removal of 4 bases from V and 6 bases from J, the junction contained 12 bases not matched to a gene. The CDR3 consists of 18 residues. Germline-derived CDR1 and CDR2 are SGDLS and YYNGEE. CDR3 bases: TGTGCCAGCAGCCCTAGGACTAGCGGGAGAGGAGCCGCCGGGGAGCTGTTTTTT. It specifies CASSPRTSGRGAAGELFF. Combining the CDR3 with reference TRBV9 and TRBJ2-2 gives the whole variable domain DSGVTQTPKHLITATGQRVTLRCSPRSGDLSVYWYQQSLDQGLQFLIQYYNGEERAKGNILERFSAQQFPDLHSELNLSSLELGDSALYFCASSPRTSGRGAAGELFFGEGSRLTVL.

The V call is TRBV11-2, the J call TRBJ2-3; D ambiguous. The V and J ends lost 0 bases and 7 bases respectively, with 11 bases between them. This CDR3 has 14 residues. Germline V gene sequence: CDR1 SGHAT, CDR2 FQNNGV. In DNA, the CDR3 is TGTGCCAGCAGCTTAGAAGGTCTTGCTAATACGCAGTATTTT. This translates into CASSLEGLANTQYF.

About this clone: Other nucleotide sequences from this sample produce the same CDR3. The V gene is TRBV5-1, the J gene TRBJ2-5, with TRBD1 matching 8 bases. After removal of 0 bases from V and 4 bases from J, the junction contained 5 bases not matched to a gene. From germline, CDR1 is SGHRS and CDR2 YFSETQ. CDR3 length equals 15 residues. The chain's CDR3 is CASSLGQGFGETQYF. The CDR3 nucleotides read TGCGCCAGCAGCTTGGGACAGGGGTTTGGAGAGACCCAGTACTTC.

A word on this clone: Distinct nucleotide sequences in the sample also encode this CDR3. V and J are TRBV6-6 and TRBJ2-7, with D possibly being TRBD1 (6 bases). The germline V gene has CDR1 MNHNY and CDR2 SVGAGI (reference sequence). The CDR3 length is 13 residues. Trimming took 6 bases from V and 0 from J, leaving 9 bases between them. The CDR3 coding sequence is TGTGCCAGCAGCACGGACAGCTCCTACGAGCAGTACTTC. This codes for CASSTDSSYEQYF.

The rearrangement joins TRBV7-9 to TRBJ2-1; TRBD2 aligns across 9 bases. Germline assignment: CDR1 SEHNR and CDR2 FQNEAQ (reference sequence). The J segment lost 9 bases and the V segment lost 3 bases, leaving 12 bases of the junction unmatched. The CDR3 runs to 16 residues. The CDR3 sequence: CASSFLAGASSGEQFF. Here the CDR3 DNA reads TGTGCCAGCAGCTTCTTAGCGGGAGCCAGTTCGGGTGAGCAGTTCTTC.

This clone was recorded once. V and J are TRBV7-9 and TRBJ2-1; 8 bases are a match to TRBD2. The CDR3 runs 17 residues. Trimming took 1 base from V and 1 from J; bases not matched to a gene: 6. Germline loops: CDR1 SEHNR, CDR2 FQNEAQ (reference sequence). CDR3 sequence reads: CASSLETSGGSYNEQFF. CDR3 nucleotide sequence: TGTGCCAGCAGCTTAGAAACTAGCGGAGGGTCCTACAATGAGCAGTTCTTC.

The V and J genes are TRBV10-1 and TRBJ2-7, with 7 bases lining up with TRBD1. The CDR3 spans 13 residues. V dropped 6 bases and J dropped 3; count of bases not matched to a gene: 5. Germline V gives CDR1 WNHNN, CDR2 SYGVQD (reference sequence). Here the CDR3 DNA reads TGCGCCAGCAGAGGGACAGATAGCTACGAGCAGTACTTC. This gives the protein CASRGTDSYEQYF.

The CDR3 spells CASSLWGSTDTQYF. The CDR3 DNA sequence: TGTGCCAGCAGCTTGTGGGGGAGCACAGATACGCAGTATTTT. The V and J genes are TRBV7-9 and TRBJ2-3, with D possibly called TRBD1 or TRBD2 (5 bases each). The germline V and J ends were trimmed by 3 bases and 0 bases, with 7 bases remaining between them. This CDR3 comprises 14 residues. Germline V gives CDR1 SEHNR, CDR2 FQNEAQ (reference sequence).

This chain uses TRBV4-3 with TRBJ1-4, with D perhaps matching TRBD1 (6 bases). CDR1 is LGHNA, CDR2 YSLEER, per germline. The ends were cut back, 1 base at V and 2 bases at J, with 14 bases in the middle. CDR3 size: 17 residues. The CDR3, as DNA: TGCGCCAGCAGCCAAGCTGGGGGCAGGGGCACTAATGAAAAACTGTTTTTT. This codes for CASSQAGGRGTNEKLFF.

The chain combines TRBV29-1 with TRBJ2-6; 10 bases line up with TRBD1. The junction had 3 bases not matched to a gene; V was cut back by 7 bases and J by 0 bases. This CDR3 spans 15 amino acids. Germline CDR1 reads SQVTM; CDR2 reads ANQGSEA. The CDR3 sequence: CSAGTGVSGANVLTF. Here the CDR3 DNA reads TGCAGCGCCGGGACAGGGGTCTCTGGGGCCAACGTCCTGACTTTC.

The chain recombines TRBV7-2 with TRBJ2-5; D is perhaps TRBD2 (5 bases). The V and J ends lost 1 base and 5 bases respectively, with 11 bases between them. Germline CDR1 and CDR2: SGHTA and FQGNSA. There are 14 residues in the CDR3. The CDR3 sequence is CASSLELVGETQYF. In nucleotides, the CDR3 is TGTGCCAGCAGCTTAGAACTAGTTGGGGAGACCCAGTACTTC.

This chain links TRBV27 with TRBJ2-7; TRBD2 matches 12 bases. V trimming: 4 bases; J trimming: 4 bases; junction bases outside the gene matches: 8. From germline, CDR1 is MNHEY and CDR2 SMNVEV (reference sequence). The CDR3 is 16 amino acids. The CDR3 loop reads CASSYRKLAGGYEQYF. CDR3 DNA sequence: TGTGCCAGCAGTTACCGAAAACTAGCGGGAGGTTACGAGCAGTACTTC.

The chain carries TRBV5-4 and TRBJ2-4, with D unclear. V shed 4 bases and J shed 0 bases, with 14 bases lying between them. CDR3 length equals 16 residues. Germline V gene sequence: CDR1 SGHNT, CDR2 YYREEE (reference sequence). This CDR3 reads CASSPSRLIAKNIQYF. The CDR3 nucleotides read TGTGCCAGCAGCCCCTCTCGACTGATAGCCAAAAACATTCAGTACTTC.

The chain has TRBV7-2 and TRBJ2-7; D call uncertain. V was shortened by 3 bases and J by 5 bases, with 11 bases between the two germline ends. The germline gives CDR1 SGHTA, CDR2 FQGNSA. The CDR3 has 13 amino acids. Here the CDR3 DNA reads TGTGCCAGCAGCTTTTACACTCCTAACGAGCAGTACTTC. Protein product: CASSFYTPNEQYF.

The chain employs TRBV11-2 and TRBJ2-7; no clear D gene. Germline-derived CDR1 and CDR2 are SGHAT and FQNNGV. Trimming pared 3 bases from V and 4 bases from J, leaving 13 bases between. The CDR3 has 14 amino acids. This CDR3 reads CASSLGNFVYEQYF. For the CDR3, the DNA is TGTGCCAGCAGCTTGGGGAACTTCGTTTACGAGCAGTACTTC. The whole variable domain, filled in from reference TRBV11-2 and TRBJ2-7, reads EAGVAQSPRYKIIEKRQSVAFWCNPISGHATLYWYQQILGQGPKLLIQFQNNGVVDDSQLPKDRFSAERLKGVDSTLKIQPAKLEDSAVYLCASSLGNFVYEQYFGPGTRLTVT.

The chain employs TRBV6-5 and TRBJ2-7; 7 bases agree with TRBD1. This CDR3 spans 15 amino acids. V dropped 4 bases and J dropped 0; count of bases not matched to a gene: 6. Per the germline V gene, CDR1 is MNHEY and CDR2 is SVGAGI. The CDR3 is CASSLGGQFSYEQYF. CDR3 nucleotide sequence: TGTGCCAGCAGTTTAGGGGGACAGTTCTCCTACGAGCAGTACTTC.